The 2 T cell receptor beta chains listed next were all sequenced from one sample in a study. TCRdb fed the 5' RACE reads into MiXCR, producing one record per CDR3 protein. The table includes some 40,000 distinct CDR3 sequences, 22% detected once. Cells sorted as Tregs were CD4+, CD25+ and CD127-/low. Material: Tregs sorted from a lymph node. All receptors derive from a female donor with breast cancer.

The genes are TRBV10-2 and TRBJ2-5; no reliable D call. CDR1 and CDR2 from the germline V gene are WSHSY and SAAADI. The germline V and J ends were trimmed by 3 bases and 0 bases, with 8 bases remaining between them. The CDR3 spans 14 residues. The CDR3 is CASSEVGYQETQYF. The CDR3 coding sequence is TGCGCCAGCAGTGAAGTCGGGTACCAAGAGACCCAGTACTTC.

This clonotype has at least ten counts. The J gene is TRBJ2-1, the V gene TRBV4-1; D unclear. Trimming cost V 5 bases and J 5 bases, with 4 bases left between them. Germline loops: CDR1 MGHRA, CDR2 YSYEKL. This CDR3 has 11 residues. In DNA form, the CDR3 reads TGCGCCAGCAGCTTTCACAATGAGCAGTTCTTC. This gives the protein CASSFHNEQFF.